This is a list of T cell receptor beta chains from one sample in a study of cytomegalovirus exposure and HLA in healthy donors. Only in-frame clones appear in the TCRdb table, and some are missing; sequencing was by immunoSEQ multiplex PCR. The table lists 200,000 or so clones, approximately 83% of them singletons. Sample: PBMCs. The receptors stem from a boy aged 2-9 years in good health and CMV-seronegative. Both conserved end residues are trimmed from each CDR3. Each record gives: CDR3 protein, V gene, J gene.

CDR3 protein: ASSLVIMSDTQY
V gene: TRBV11-2
J gene: TRBJ2-3

CDR3 protein: AISPTTELSTDTQY
V gene: TRBV10-3
J gene: TRBJ2-3

CDR3 protein: ASSGASGGPYEQY
V gene: TRBV2
J gene: NA

CDR3 protein: AGSTTLISNRDRGVNEQY
V gene: TRBV19
J gene: TRBJ2-7

CDR3 protein: ASSLVEYTDTQY
V gene: TRBV5-1
J gene: TRBJ2-3

CDR3 protein: ASSLYSGPSDEQY
V gene: TRBV5-1
J gene: NA

CDR3 protein: SAPKHYEQY
V gene: TRBV20-1
J gene: TRBJ2-7

CDR3 protein: ASSLKVSGAEFREQY
V gene: TRBV7-2
J gene: TRBJ2-7

CDR3 protein: AISESRTGDDQPQH
V gene: TRBV10-3
J gene: TRBJ1-5

CDR3 protein: ASSLALLAGSSDTQY
V gene: TRBV7-2
J gene: TRBJ2-3

CDR3 protein: ASSLGFSRSTDTQY
V gene: TRBV5-1
J gene: TRBJ2-3

CDR3 protein: ASLGQGWTEAF
V gene: TRBV2
J gene: TRBJ1-1

CDR3 protein: SEVGGGEAF
V gene: TRBV20-1
J gene: TRBJ1-1

CDR3 protein: ASSLGTSGTQETQY
V gene: TRBV5-1
J gene: TRBJ2-5

CDR3 protein: ASSYSPSTGELF
V gene: TRBV6-5
J gene: TRBJ2-2

CDR3 protein: ASSILQGFEAF
V gene: TRBV19
J gene: TRBJ1-1

CDR3 protein: ASRPGTGTNYGYT
V gene: TRBV19
J gene: TRBJ1-2

CDR3 protein: ASSPSSQNSPLH
V gene: TRBV7-9
J gene: TRBJ1-6

CDR3 protein: ASSLDEVAAPDTQY
V gene: TRBV7-9
J gene: TRBJ2-3

CDR3 protein: ASSPNPGLAGEYNEQF
V gene: TRBV7-9
J gene: TRBJ2-1

CDR3 protein: ASSFPLKGQVKYGMNTEAF
V gene: TRBV28
J gene: TRBJ1-1

CDR3 protein: ATSRDTSGGTYEQY
V gene: TRBV15
J gene: TRBJ2-7

CDR3 protein: ASSLQLAGGYPNEQY
V gene: TRBV5-1
J gene: TRBJ2-7

CDR3 protein: ASSPTAVSTEAF
V gene: TRBV5-4
J gene: TRBJ1-1

CDR3 protein: ASSSNLRGGTNMNTEAF
V gene: TRBV18
J gene: TRBJ1-1

CDR3 protein: ASSQAAGVYGYT
V gene: TRBV4-3
J gene: TRBJ1-2